These T cell receptor beta chains were read from a single sample in a study of shared clonotypes between healthy human individuals. Measured with immunoSEQ multiplex PCR; TCRdb has only the in-frame clones, and not every one. The sample lists millions of clones; just over 90% were seen once. The sample was naive CD4+ T cells sorted from blood. These receptors came from a man aged 18 to 35 in good health. The conserved cysteine and the conserved F or W are not part of the CDR3 here. Each record gives: J gene, D gene, V gene, CDR3 protein. D genes are given only for firm matches.

TRBJ2-3	NA	TRBV5-8	ASSIASGTDTQY
TRBJ2-2	NA	TRBV10-3	AISSIEGPGELF
TRBJ2-7	NA	TRBV19	ASSGALANSPYEQY
TRBJ2-3	NA	TRBV19	ATRGGNTDTQY
TRBJ1-4	TRBD1	TRBV28	ASSPRTGYDEKLF
TRBJ2-7	TRBD1	TRBV30	AWSPDRGRWY
TRBJ2-7	NA	TRBV5-1	ASSIGGTYEQY
TRBJ1-1	NA	TRBV27	ASSFAHRVSTEAF
TRBJ2-2	TRBD1	TRBV11-1	ASSSPDRANTGELF
TRBJ2-7	NA	TRBV7-9	ASSLVGRTYEQY
TRBJ1-6	TRBD1	TRBV5-6	ASSLLTGTGNSPLH
TRBJ2-2	TRBD2	TRBV5-4	ASSPSGAGGRTGELF
TRBJ2-1	TRBD2	TRBV29-1	SVAQGGLAGVLYEQF
TRBJ1-1	NA	TRBV5-4	ASSADRNTEAF
TRBJ2-1	NA	TRBV6-1	ASSASSGPYNEQF
TRBJ2-1	NA	TRBV18	ASSFTEINEQF
TRBJ1-5	NA	TRBV19	ASSGPGYQPQH
TRBJ1-5	TRBD1	TRBV2	ASSVGQGALGGNQPQH
TRBJ1-1	NA	TRBV29-1	SVDTGQLNTEAF
TRBJ2-1	NA	TRBV19	ASSMFSSWSGYEQF
TRBJ2-5	TRBD2	TRBV5-6	ASSLWSGGVQETQY
TRBJ2-3	TRBD2	TRBV25-1	ASSESGLAGVFWDTQY
TRBJ1-2	TRBD1	TRBV9	ASSVKTGGLGYGYT
TRBJ2-7	NA	TRBV11-2	ASSSPRAGRSYEQY
TRBJ1-1	TRBD1	TRBV19	ASKPTRTGNTEAF
TRBJ2-7	NA	TRBV9	ASSVFPAAEQY
TRBJ2-1	NA	TRBV10-1	ASSESGGVWLNEQF
TRBJ2-3	NA	TRBV7-2	ASSPYGGSTDTQY
TRBJ1-4	NA	TRBV2	ASSESRAPNEKLF
TRBJ2-7	NA	TRBV28	ASSLIAGTAEQY
TRBJ1-1	NA	TRBV7-7	ASRSLEPEAF
NA	NA	TRBV30	AWTHKGPTYEQY
TRBJ2-1	TRBD2	TRBV28	ASSPWTSGGHYNEQF
TRBJ2-7	TRBD1	TRBV7-2	ASSSTGGTYEQY
TRBJ2-3	NA	TRBV30	AWKRGLTDTQY
TRBJ1-6	NA	TRBV9	ASSPEAGGRGNSPLH
TRBJ2-5	TRBD1	TRBV28	ASSFVDRQAQETQY
TRBJ2-1	TRBD2	TRBV5-1	ASSLDTSGVGEQF
TRBJ2-1	NA	TRBV19	ASRTTGQSATEQF
TRBJ2-3	TRBD1	TRBV10-1	ASSDPTGDRRSDTQY
TRBJ2-7	TRBD1	TRBV7-2	ASSARQGVNEQY
TRBJ2-5	TRBD2	TRBV30	AWGLAGVETQY
TRBJ1-5	NA	TRBV5-5	ASSLRAPLNQPQH
TRBJ1-5	NA	TRBV18	ASSLEDSNQPQH
TRBJ1-1	TRBD1	TRBV2	ASRDRGPEAF
TRBJ1-6	NA	TRBV2	ASSDEGYPPLH
TRBJ1-4	TRBD1	TRBV2	ASKARQGVTNEKLF
TRBJ2-5	NA	TRBV7-9	ASSLTVSYQETQY
TRBJ2-7	NA	TRBV29-1	SVQFGSYEQY
TRBJ2-1	NA	TRBV7-9	AGGGPGSYNEQF
TRBJ1-1	NA	TRBV30	AWSGGRPGLNTEAF
TRBJ2-2	NA	TRBV2	ATNELPTGELF
TRBJ2-5	TRBD2	TRBV6-4	ASGEGETQY